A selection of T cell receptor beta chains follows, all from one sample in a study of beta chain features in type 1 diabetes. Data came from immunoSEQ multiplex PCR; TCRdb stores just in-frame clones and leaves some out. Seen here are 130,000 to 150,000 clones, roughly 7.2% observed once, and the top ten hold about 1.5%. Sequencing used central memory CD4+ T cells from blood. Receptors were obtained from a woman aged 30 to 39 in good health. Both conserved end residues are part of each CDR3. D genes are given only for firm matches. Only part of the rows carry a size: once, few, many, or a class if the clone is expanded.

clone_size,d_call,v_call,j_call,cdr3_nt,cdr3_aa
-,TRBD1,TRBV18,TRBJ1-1,TGTGCCAGCTCACCGACAGGGGGGAACACTGAAGCTTTCTTT,CASSPTGGNTEAFF
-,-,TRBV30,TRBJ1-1,TGTGCCTGGGGCGGCGCAGGGTGGACTGAAGCTTTCTTT,CAWGGAGWTEAFF
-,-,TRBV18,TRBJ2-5,TGTGCCAGCTCACCAAGTTGGGGGCCCCAAGAGACCCAGTACTTC,CASSPSWGPQETQYF
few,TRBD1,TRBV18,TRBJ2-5,TGTGCCAGCTCACCGCGGACAGGGGTCCAAGAGACCCAGTACTTC,CASSPRTGVQETQYF
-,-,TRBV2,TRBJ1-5,TGTGCCAGCAGAGGTGACAGGTTGGGGGCCCAGCATTTT,CASRGDRLGAQHF
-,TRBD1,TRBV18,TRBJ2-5,TGTGCCAGCTCACCGAGAGGGACAGGGAAAGAGACCCAGTACTTC,CASSPRGTGKETQYF
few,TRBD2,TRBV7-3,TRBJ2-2,TGTGCCAGCAGCTTTGGCGGGAGAACCGGGGAGCTGTTTTTT,CASSFGGRTGELFF
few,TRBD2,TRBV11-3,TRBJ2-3,TGTGCCAGCAGCCGAGGACTAGCGGGCGACAGCACAGATACGCAGTATTTT,CASSRGLAGDSTDTQYF
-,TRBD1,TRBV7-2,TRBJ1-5,TGTGCCAGCAGCTTACAACAGGGGAACAATCAGCCCCAGCATTTT,CASSLQQGNNQPQHF
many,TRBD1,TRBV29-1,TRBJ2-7,TGCAGCGTTGCGCAGGGGGTCCTTCGCGAGCAGTACTTC,CSVAQGVLREQYF
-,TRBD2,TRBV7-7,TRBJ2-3,TGTGCTAGCAGCTTAGCGGGGGAGGGCACAGATACGCAGTATTTT,CASSLAGEGTDTQYF
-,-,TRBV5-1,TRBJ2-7,TGCGCCAGCAGCTTGGAAGGGGCCTACGAGCAGTACTTC,CASSLEGAYEQYF
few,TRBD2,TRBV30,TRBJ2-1,TGTGCCTGGAGGTCACTAGCGGATCGCTACAATGAGCAGTTCTTC,CAWRSLADRYNEQFF
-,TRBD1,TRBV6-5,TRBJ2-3,TGTGCCAGCAGTTACGGCGACAGGGCCACAGATACGCAGTATTTT,CASSYGDRATDTQYF
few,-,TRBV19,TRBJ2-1,TGTGCCAGTAGTTCCACGTTGGGGCTCGGCTACAATGAGCAGTTCTTC,CASSSTLGLGYNEQFF
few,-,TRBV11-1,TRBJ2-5,TGTGCCAGCAGCCCCCGTGCGGTCCAAGAGACCCAGTACTTC,CASSPRAVQETQYF
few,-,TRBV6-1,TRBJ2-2,TGTGCCAGCAGACGGACAGTCGGGGAGCTGTTTTTT,CASRRTVGELFF
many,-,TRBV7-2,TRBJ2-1,TGTGCCAGCAGCAGCCGCGCCCCGAGCGGTGAGCAGTTCTTC,CASSSRAPSGEQFF
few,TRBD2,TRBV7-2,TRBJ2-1,TGTGCCAGCCTACCCGGGACTAGCGCCTACAATGAGCAGTTCTTC,CASLPGTSAYNEQFF
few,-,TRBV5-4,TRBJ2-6,TGTGCCAGCAGCCACCGGAGGTCTGGGGCCAACGTCCTGACTTTC,CASSHRRSGANVLTF
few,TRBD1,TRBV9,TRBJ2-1,TGTGCCAGCAGCGCCACCGGGACAGGGGGTCTCTATGAGCAGTTCTTC,CASSATGTGGLYEQFF
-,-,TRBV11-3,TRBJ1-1,TGTGCCAGCAGCTTAGCACAGGACACTGAAGCTTTCTTT,CASSLAQDTEAFF
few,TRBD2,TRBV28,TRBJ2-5,TGTGCCAGCGCCCAACTAGCGGGAGACCAAGAGACCCAGTACTTC,CASAQLAGDQETQYF
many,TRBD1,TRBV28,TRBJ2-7,TGTGCCAGCAGTACTCCCGGGACAGGGAGCTCCTACGAGCAGTACTTC,CASSTPGTGSSYEQYF
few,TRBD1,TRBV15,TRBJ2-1,TGTGCCACCAGCGTCAGGCAGGGGGCTTGGAATGAGCAGTTCTTC,CATSVRQGAWNEQFF
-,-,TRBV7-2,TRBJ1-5,TGTGCCAGCAGCCCAGGAGCGGCTCAGCCCCAGCATTTT,CASSPGAAQPQHF
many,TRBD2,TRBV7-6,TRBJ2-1,TGTGCCAGCAGCCCTGGACTAGCGGGAAGGAATGAGCAGTTCTTC,CASSPGLAGRNEQFF
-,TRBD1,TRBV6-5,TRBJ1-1,TGTGCCAGCAGGCAAGGGGGCCGGACTGAAGCTTTCTTT,CASRQGGRTEAFF
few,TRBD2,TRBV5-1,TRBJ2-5,TGCGCCAGCAGCACGGGACTAGCGGGAGGGGACCAAGAGACCCAGTACTTC,CASSTGLAGGDQETQYF
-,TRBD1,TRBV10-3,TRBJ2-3,TGTGCCATCGCAGGGGGCACGACAGATACGCAGTATTTT,CAIAGGTTDTQYF
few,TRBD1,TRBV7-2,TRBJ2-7,TGTGCCAGCAGCCGCCTGACAGGGGGCGAGTACGAGCAGTACTTC,CASSRLTGGEYEQYF
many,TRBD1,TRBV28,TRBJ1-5,TGTGCCAGCAGTCTACAGGGGGTGAACAGCAATCAGCCCCAGCATTTT,CASSLQGVNSNQPQHF
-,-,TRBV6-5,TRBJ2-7,TGTGCCAGCTCAAAGGGGGGGTTCCTATCCTACGAGCAGTACTTC,CASSKGGFLSYEQYF
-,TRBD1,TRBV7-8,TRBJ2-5,TGTGCCAGCAGCCCGAGGGGGCGCGGGGAGACCCAGTACTTC,CASSPRGRGETQYF
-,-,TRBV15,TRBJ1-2,TGTGCCACCAGCAGAGATCGGGGGGCTGGCTACACCTTC,CATSRDRGAGYTF
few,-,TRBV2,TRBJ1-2,TGTGCCAACCCGGGAGGGGATGACTATGGCTACACCTTC,CANPGGDDYGYTF
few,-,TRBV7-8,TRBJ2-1,TGTGCCAGCAGCTTAGCGTTTCAGGGGACCTACAATGAGCAGTTCTTC,CASSLAFQGTYNEQFF
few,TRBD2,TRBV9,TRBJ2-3,TGTGCCAGCAGCGTAGGAATTAGCGGGAGGGTGGATACGCAGTATTTT,CASSVGISGRVDTQYF
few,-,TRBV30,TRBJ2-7,TGTGCCTGGAGCAGGGGAGTAGTTCGCTACGAGCAGTACTTC,CAWSRGVVRYEQYF
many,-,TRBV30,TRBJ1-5,TGTGCCTGGGCCAGGGTGGGTCAGCCCCAGCATTTT,CAWARVGQPQHF
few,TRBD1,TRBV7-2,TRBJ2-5,TGTGCCAGCAGCCCCGACAGGGGGCGGGAGACCCAGTACTTC,CASSPDRGRETQYF
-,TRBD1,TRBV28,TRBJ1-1,TGTGCCAGCAATCCAGGGGGACTGAACACTGAAGCTTTCTTT,CASNPGGLNTEAFF
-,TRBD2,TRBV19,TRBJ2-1,TGTGCCAGTAGTACCCTCGGGACTAGCGCCCAGCAGTTCTTC,CASSTLGTSAQQFF
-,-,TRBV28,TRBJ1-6,TGTGCCAGCAGCCTTGGGGGACTCTTGGCTTCACCCCTCCACTTT,CASSLGGLLASPLHF
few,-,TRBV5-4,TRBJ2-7,TGTGCCAGCAGCTTGGACGAGAACAGGCAGCAGTACTTC,CASSLDENRQQYF
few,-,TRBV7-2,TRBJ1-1,TGTGCCAGCAGCTTAGCCGCCAGGGACACTGAAGCTTTCTTT,CASSLAARDTEAFF
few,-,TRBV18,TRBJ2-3,TGTGCCAGCTCACCTTTGCGTGGACTACCTCCAGATACGCAGTATTTT,CASSPLRGLPPDTQYF
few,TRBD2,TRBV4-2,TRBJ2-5,TGTGCCAGCAGCCGGTCAGGACTAGCGGAAGAGACCCAGTACTTC,CASSRSGLAEETQYF
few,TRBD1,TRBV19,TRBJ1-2,TGTGCCAGTAGTCATACTACAGGGGGAAGTGGCTACACCTTC,CASSHTTGGSGYTF
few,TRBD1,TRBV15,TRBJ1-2,TGTGCCACCAGCAGAGATTGGAAGACAGGGGGCTCATATGGCTACACCTTC,CATSRDWKTGGSYGYTF
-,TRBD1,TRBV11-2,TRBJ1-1,TGTGCCAGCAGCCCAGGGGGAAACACTGAAGCTTTCTTT,CASSPGGNTEAFF
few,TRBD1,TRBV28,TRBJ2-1,TGTGCCAGTCGACAGGGTACGAACAATGAGCAGTTCTTC,CASRQGTNNEQFF
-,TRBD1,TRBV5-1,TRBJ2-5,TGCGCCAGCAGCCTCCTCCGGACAGGGACGGAGACCCAGTACTTC,CASSLLRTGTETQYF
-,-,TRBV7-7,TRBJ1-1,TGTGCTAGCAGCAGGACAACGAACACTGAAGCTTTCTTT,CASSRTTNTEAFF
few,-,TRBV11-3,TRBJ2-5,TGTGCCAGCAGCTTAGGATGGAGAGAGACCCAGTACTTC,CASSLGWRETQYF
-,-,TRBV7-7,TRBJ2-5,TGTGCTAGCAGCTTAGCGTCACTAGCCCAAGAGACCCAGTACTTC,CASSLASLAQETQYF
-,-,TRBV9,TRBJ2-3,TGTGCCAGCAGCTCATCAGATACGCAGTATTTT,CASSSSDTQYF
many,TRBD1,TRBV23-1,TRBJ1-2,TGCGCCAGCAGTCAACCCCCGCGTCCCACAACAGGGGGCGGGTATGGCTACACCTTC,CASSQPPRPTTGGGYGYTF